The 26 T cell receptor beta chains below were found in one sample sequenced in a study of blood T cell repertoires in COVID-19. Libraries were prepared by immunoSEQ multiplex PCR; TCRdb keeps only in-frame clonotypes and omits some of them. The top ten hold less than 4.5% of the sample, which has about 130,000 clones, around 87% seen once. Material for sequencing was peripheral blood. All receptors derive from a woman aged 55-70 years with acute or convalescent COVID-19.

J is TRBJ2-5 and V is TRBV6-1, with 8 nucleotides matching TRBD2. V lost 9 bases, J lost 2 bases, and 8 bases stayed unmatched. Germline V CDR1 and CDR2: MNHNS, SASEGT. The length of the CDR3 is 14 residues. This CDR3 reads CASAGTRDQETQYF. As DNA, the CDR3 is TGTGCCAGTGCCGGGACTAGGGATCAAGAGACCCAGTACTTC.

This sequence joins TRBV27 and TRBJ1-1; D not certain. Trimming cost V 6 bases and J 5 bases, with 10 bases left between them. Germline lookup yields CDR1 MNHEY and CDR2 SMNVEV (reference sequence). The CDR3 covers 12 residues. The CDR3 coding sequence is TGTGCCAGCAGCAAGCGTGGGACTGAAGCTTTCTTT. Translation gives CASSKRGTEAFF.

The genes are TRBV28 and TRBJ2-3; 10 bases agree with TRBD2. J gave up 5 bases and V 6 bases, and 8 bases lay outside the gene matches. The CDR3 has 15 residues. CDR1 is MDHEN, CDR2 SYDVKM, per germline. The chain's CDR3 is CASSLAGEEKDTQYF. CDR3 in DNA: TGTGCCAGCAGCCTAGCGGGAGAGGAAAAAGATACGCAGTATTTT. Looking up the rest from reference TRBV28 and TRBJ2-3 gives the full variable domain: DVKVTQSSRYLVKRTGEKVFLECVQDMDHENMFWYRQDPGLGLRLIYFSYDVKMKEKGDIPEGYSVSREKKERFSLILESASTNQTSMYLCASSLAGEEKDTQYFGPGTRLTVL.

V is TRBV6-5 and J is TRBJ1-1; 7 nucleotides match TRBD1. V was pared by 6 bases and J by 0 bases, with 7 bases of the junction left unmatched. This CDR3 has 15 residues. Looked up from germline, CDR1 is MNHEY and CDR2 is SVGAGI. CDR3 region: CASRGTVNMNTEAFF. The CDR3 DNA reads TGTGCCAGCAGGGGGACAGTTAACATGAACACTGAAGCTTTCTTT.

The V and J genes are TRBV12-3 or TRBV12-4 and TRBJ2-5; D unresolved. The ends were cut back, 6 bases at V and 5 bases at J, with 10 bases in the middle. The CDR3 is 12 residues long. CDR3 amino acids: CASSHTIETQYF. In DNA form, the CDR3 reads TGTGCCAGCAGCCATACTATCGAGACCCAGTACTTC.

The V gene is TRBV6-5, the J gene TRBJ1-5, with 7 bases fitting TRBD1. The trim removed 6 bases at V and 7 bases at J, leaving 12 bases unmatched. The CDR3 length is 15 residues. Germline V gene data show CDR1 as MNHEY and CDR2 as SVGAGI. The DNA of the CDR3 is TGTGCCAGCAGCCGACAGGGTATGGTTCGGCAGCCCCAGCATTTT. Encoded protein: CASSRQGMVRQPQHF.

The chain carries TRBV11-3 and TRBJ2-5; 7 bases align to TRBD1. Germline V gene data show CDR1 as SGHNT and CDR2 as YENEEA. V lost 5 bases and J lost 2; bases outside the gene matches: 5. This CDR3 is built from 14 residues. CDR3 sequence (DNA): TGTGCCAGCAGCCGTCCGGGACAGCAAGAGACCCAGTACTTC. Its translation: CASSRPGQQETQYF.

The genes are TRBV11-2 and TRBJ2-1; D is perhaps TRBD2 (5 bases). The CDR3 consists of 15 residues. Germline assignment: CDR1 SGHAT and CDR2 FQNNGV. V lost 5 bases to trimming and J lost 4 bases, with 15 bases between them. The CDR3 coding sequence is TGTGCCAGCAGCATTACTAGGCTATCTTACAATGAGCAGTTCTTC. Translated: CASSITRLSYNEQFF.

The J gene is TRBJ2-5, the V gene TRBV28; tentative D call: TRBD2 (5 bases). CDR1 and CDR2 from the germline V gene are MDHEN and SYDVKM. V was pared by 2 bases and J by 5 bases, with 18 bases between. This CDR3 is built from 16 residues. CDR3 nucleotides: TGTGCCAGCAGTTTAGAGGCTAGCTCAGCACGGGAGACCCAGTACTTC. Translating it yields CASSLEASSARETQYF.

The J gene is TRBJ2-1, the V gene TRBV5-4; TRBD2 matches 9 bases. The CDR3 covers 13 residues. CDR1 SGHNT and CDR2 YYREEE come from the germline V gene (reference sequence). The ends lost 4 bases at V and 7 bases at J; junction bases unmatched: 3. The CDR3 nucleotides are TGTGCCAGCAGCACGCGGGAGGGAAATGAGCAGTTCTTC. Protein sequence: CASSTREGNEQFF. Full variable domain (rest looked up from reference TRBV5-4 and TRBJ2-1): ETGVTQSPTHLIKTRGQQVTLRCSSQSGHNTVSWYQQALGQGPQFIFQYYREEENGRGNFPPRFSGLQFPNYSSELNVNALELDDSALYLCASSTREGNEQFFGPGTRLTVL.

The chain carries TRBV7-9 and TRBJ2-1, with 8 bases fitting TRBD2. This CDR3 has 15 amino acids. Germline CDR1 is SEHNR and CDR2 is FQNEAQ (reference sequence). V was clipped by 2 bases and J by 2 bases; unmatched bases: 2. Written as DNA, the CDR3 is TGTGCCAGCAGCTTAAGCGGGAGCGCCTACAATGAGCAGTTCTTC. Translation: CASSLSGSAYNEQFF.

The V call is TRBV2, the J call TRBJ1-2, with D possibly matching TRBD1 (6 bases). Germline V lookup: CDR1 SNHLY, CDR2 FYNNEI. The CDR3 has 15 residues. V gave up 8 bases and J gave up 3 bases, with 19 bases separating them. CDR3 sequence reads: CASSRTGSGDYGYTF. The DNA of the CDR3 is TGTGCCAGCTCCCGGACTGGATCAGGGGACTATGGCTACACCTTC.

The V gene is TRBV5-5, the J gene TRBJ1-5; D remains ambiguous. Germline CDR1 reads SGHKS; CDR2 reads YYEKEE (reference sequence). The CDR3 covers 14 residues. V was cut by 4 bases and J by 2 bases, with 10 bases left in between. The CDR3 coding sequence is TGTGCCAGCAGCCTCGGGGTGGGCAATCAGCCCCAGCATTTT. It encodes CASSLGVGNQPQHF.

The chain uses TRBV24-1 and TRBJ2-1, with a weak D call TRBD2 (5 bases). Germline assignment: CDR1 KGHDR and CDR2 SFDVKD. The CDR3 sequence is 16 residues long. Trimming stripped 0 bases from V and 4 bases from J, with 12 bases between. Here the CDR3 reads CATSDLKAGIYNEQFF. The DNA for the CDR3 is TGTGCCACCAGTGATTTGAAGGCGGGTATATACAATGAGCAGTTCTTC.

The V call is TRBV3-1 (or the pseudogene TRBV3-2), the J call TRBJ1-1; D is perhaps TRBD1 (5 bases). V was cut by 5 bases and J by 3 bases, with 13 bases left in between. The CDR3 length is 14 residues. CDR1 and CDR2 from the germline V gene are LGHDT and YNNKEL (reference sequence). The CDR3 bases are TGTGCCAGCAGCACAGTAGGCAGGGACACTGAAGCTTTCTTT. Protein: CASSTVGRDTEAFF.

This rearrangement joins TRBV5-1 to TRBJ2-1, with 7 bases lining up with TRBD2. The CDR3 runs to 17 residues. With 5 bases clipped from V and 6 bases from J, the junction kept 17 bases outside the gene matches. Germline V lookup: CDR1 SGHRS, CDR2 YFSETQ. CDR3 residues: CASSRMPSGGPINEQFF. CDR3 nucleotides: TGCGCCAGCAGTCGTATGCCTAGCGGAGGGCCCATCAATGAGCAGTTCTTC.

V gene TRBV15 combines with J gene TRBJ2-1; 9 positions match TRBD2. The V gene end was trimmed by 1 base and the J gene end by 4 bases; junction bases not matched to a gene: 8. CDR1 is LNHNV and CDR2 is YYDKDF in the germline V gene (reference sequence). The CDR3 spans 17 residues. CDR3 residues: CATSRGVGTSRYNEQFF. For the CDR3, the DNA is TGTGCCACCAGCAGAGGAGTAGGGACTAGCAGATACAATGAGCAGTTCTTC.

This sequence joins TRBV6-5 and TRBJ1-2; the match to TRBD1 covers 7 bases. V lost 0 bases and J lost 7; bases outside the gene matches: 5. CDR3 length: 14 residues. Looked up from germline, CDR1 is MNHEY and CDR2 is SVGAGI. The CDR3: CASSYSWQGGGYTF. For the CDR3, the DNA is TGTGCCAGCAGTTACTCGTGGCAGGGGGGTGGCTACACCTTC.

The chain uses TRBV11-2 and TRBJ1-2, with 7 bases lining up with TRBD1. Germline CDR1 is SGHAT and CDR2 is FQNNGV. The CDR3 consists of 14 residues. Trimming cost V 0 bases and J 7 bases; bases outside gene matches: 5. This CDR3 reads CASSLEGTARGYTF. CDR3 DNA: TGTGCCAGCAGCTTAGAAGGGACAGCCCGTGGCTACACCTTC.

V is TRBV19 and J is TRBJ1-5; tentatively, D is TRBD1 (5 bases). CDR3 length: 15 amino acids. V lost 7 bases and J lost 4, with 17 bases in between. The germline V gene encodes CDR1 LNHDA and CDR2 SQIVND (reference sequence). In DNA, the CDR3 is TGTGCCAGTACCGATCGCACAGGTTCTAATCAGCCCCAGCATTTT. Translation: CASTDRTGSNQPQHF.

The rearrangement links TRBV6-2 or TRBV6-3 to TRBJ2-7, with D possibly matching TRBD2 (6 bases). CDR1 and CDR2 from the germline V gene are MNHEY and SVGEGT. The CDR3 is 14 amino acids. V lost 4 bases to trimming and J lost 3 bases, with 13 bases between them. Written as DNA, the CDR3 is TGTGCCAGCAGTTTTAGCGGTTCTAACTACGAGCAGTACGTC. Its protein product is CASSFSGSNYEQYV.

The DNA of the CDR3 is TGCGCCAGCAGCTTGACAGGGGGCGTCACTGAAGCTTTCTTT. This sequence encodes CASSLTGGVTEAFF. V gene TRBV5-1 combines with J gene TRBJ1-1; 9 bases line up with TRBD1. CDR1 is SGHRS, CDR2 YFSETQ, per germline. J was trimmed by 4 bases and V by 1 base; bases with no gene match: 2. This CDR3 has 14 residues.

The rearrangement joins TRBV24-1 to TRBJ2-1; D remains unclear. The germline V gene has CDR1 KGHDR and CDR2 SFDVKD. The CDR3 is 12 residues long. V gave up 2 bases and J gave up 8 bases, with 6 bases separating them. For the CDR3, the DNA is TGTGCCACCAGTGATTCGTCAGATGAGCAGTTCTTC. Protein product: CATSDSSDEQFF.

The V gene is TRBV19, the J gene TRBJ1-6; D possibly corresponds to TRBD1 (5 bases). The CDR3 is made up of 15 amino acids. V shed 7 bases and J shed 10 bases, with 20 bases lying between them. From germline, CDR1 is LNHDA and CDR2 SQIVND (reference sequence). CDR3 in DNA: TGTGCCAGTACCCCCCGGAGGGGCTTGGTATCACCCCTCCACTTT. This codes for CASTPRRGLVSPLHF.

CDR3 bases: TGTGCCAGCAGCACCGGACTAGCGGGAGGGAGTGGTGAGCAGTTCTTC. Translating gives CASSTGLAGGSGEQFF. J is TRBJ2-1 and V is TRBV7-9, with 15 nucleotides matching TRBD2. The V segment lost 5 bases and the J segment 9 bases; nucleotides outside the gene matches: 8. The germline V gene has CDR1 SEHNR and CDR2 FQNEAQ (reference sequence). The CDR3 has 16 amino acids.

V is TRBV11-2 and J is TRBJ2-2; a possible D gene is TRBD2 (6 bases). This CDR3 contains 15 residues. Trimming removed 3 bases from V and 2 bases from J, with 10 bases in between. CDR1 is SGHAT, CDR2 FQNNGV, per germline. The CDR3 DNA is TGTGCCAGCAGCTTCTTCGGGAGTAACACCGGGGAGCTGTTTTTT. This sequence encodes CASSFFGSNTGELFF.